Listed below are T cell receptor beta chains from one sample, sequenced in a study of cytomegalovirus exposure and HLA in healthy donors. Assay: immunoSEQ multiplex PCR; the TCRdb copy retains only in-frame clones and omits some. Of about 100,000 clones in the sample, about 85% were seen once. The sequencing input was PBMCs. These receptors were collected from a man aged 25 to 40 in good health and CMV-seronegative. The CDR3 runs from the conserved cysteine through the conserved F or W. Each record gives: V gene, CDR3 length, D gene, J gene, clone size, CDR3 protein, CDR3 DNA. A D gene is named only where the DNA matches it firmly. Not every row has a clone size; where given, it reads once, few, many or a size class.

TRBV30,15,TRBD2,TRBJ2-7,-,CAWSSLAGPPYEQYF,TGTGCCTGGAGTTCCCTAGCGGGACCCCCCTACGAGCAGTACTTC
TRBV27,18,-,TRBJ2-1,-,CASSRMTREPRRDNEQFF,TGTGCCAGCAGTCGGATGACCCGGGAACCTAGAAGGGACAATGAGCAGTTCTTC
TRBV5-4,13,-,TRBJ2-1,-,CASSPTDRKEQFF,TGTGCCAGCAGCCCCACTGACAGGAAAGAGCAGTTCTTC
TRBV5-8,13,-,TRBJ1-5,-,CASSRELTQPQHF,TGTGCCAGCAGCCGGGAACTGACCCAGCCCCAGCATTTT
TRBV5-1,15,-,TRBJ1-6,few,CASSLGGARYSPLHF,TGCGCCAGCAGCTTGGGTGGGGCAAGGTATTCACCCCTCCACTTT
TRBV11-1,15,TRBD2,TRBJ2-1,-,CASSLSGILYNEQFF,TGTGCCAGCAGCTTAAGCGGGATCCTCTACAATGAGCAGTTCTTC
TRBV27,16,-,TRBJ2-7,-,CASSLSSGTITYEQYF,TGTGCCAGCAGTTTATCGTCCGGGACAATCACCTACGAGCAGTACTTC
TRBV7-2,15,TRBD2,TRBJ2-6,-,CASSSPGGGYNVLTF,TGTGCCAGCAGCTCCCCGGGGGGAGGGTATAACGTCCTGACTTTC
TRBV2,16,TRBD1,TRBJ1-2,-,CASSENRGRPNYGYTF,TGTGCCAGCAGTGAGAACAGGGGGCGCCCGAACTATGGCTACACCTTC
TRBV2,15,-,TRBJ2-1,-,CASSGEASSYNEQFF,TGTGCCAGCAGTGGGGAGGCGAGCTCCTACAATGAGCAGTTCTTC
TRBV6-4,15,TRBD2,TRBJ2-3,-,CASSDSPTSTETQYF,TGTGCCAGCAGTGACTCGCCGACTAGCACAGAAACGCAGTATTTT
TRBV19,11,TRBD1,TRBJ1-2,-,CASFDRDGYTF,TGTGCCAGTTTTGACAGGGACGGCTACACCTTC
TRBV5-6,14,-,TRBJ1-5,once,CASSYGRVNQPQHF,TGTGCCAGCAGCTACGGCAGGGTAAATCAGCCCCAGCATTTT
TRBV25-1,14,TRBD1,TRBJ2-1,-,CASSLDRGDNEQFF,TGTGCCAGCAGTTTAGACAGGGGGGACAATGAGCAGTTCTTC
TRBV19,16,-,TRBJ1-5,once,CASSTTWGVVNQPQHF,TGTGCCAGTAGTACCACCTGGGGGGTTGTGAATCAGCCCCAGCATTTT
TRBV27,14,TRBD1,TRBJ1-4,once,CASIHDRGHEKLFF,TGTGCCAGCATCCACGACAGGGGTCATGAAAAACTGTTTTTT
TRBV7-2,15,TRBD1,TRBJ1-1,-,CASSLTGQVNTEAFF,TGTGCCAGCAGCTTAACGGGACAGGTGAACACTGAAGCTTTCTTT
TRBV5-1,16,-,TRBJ2-4,-,CASSLGETIAKNIQYF,TGCGCCAGCAGCTTAGGGGAAACAATAGCCAAAAACATTCAGTACTTC
TRBV11-2,13,-,TRBJ1-5,-,CASSFAGNQPQHF,TGTGCCAGCAGCTTTGCGGGAAATCAGCCCCAGCATTTT
TRBV19,14,-,TRBJ1-3,-,CASSEGPTGNTIYF,TGTGCCAGTAGTGAGGGTCCTACTGGAAACACCATATATTTT